This T cell receptor (beta chain) was documented in a study of blood T cell repertoires in COVID-19. Study overall: The United States, Italy and Spain supplied acute and convalescent COVID-19 samples. Sources were T cells, B-cell-depleted T cells, or PBMCs; the material itself was cDNA or gDNA.

This clone appeared a few times. In the original analysis: Reference gene primer amplification gave estimated nucleated cell counts. Profiling relied on immunoSEQ multiplex PCR, and the TCRdb table lists in-frame clones only, not all of them. The DNA gave D and trimming, while V, J and clone size come from that table. The sample yields around 200,000 clones, more than 75% seen once. The V and J ends lost 4 bases and 8 bases respectively, with 9 bases between them. The CDR3 is made up of 12 amino acids. From germline, CDR1 is SGHAT and CDR2 FQNNGV. This TCR derives from a man between 60 and 70 years old who had recovered from COVID-19. Sequences were obtained from peripheral blood. This chain connects TRBV11-2 to TRBJ2-1; no reliable D call. CDR3 loop: CASSSLVDEQFF. The CDR3 nucleotides read TGTGCCAGCAGCTCCTTAGTGGATGAGCAGTTCTTC.